Listed below are T cell receptor beta chains from one sample, sequenced in a study of blood T cell repertoires in COVID-19. Measured with immunoSEQ multiplex PCR; TCRdb has only the in-frame clones, and not every one. This table holds 210,000 or so clones, nearly 90% found once. Sequences were obtained from peripheral blood. The origin of the receptors is a woman aged 18-29 years who had recovered from COVID-19. Both conserved end residues are part of each CDR3. A D gene is named only where the DNA matches it firmly. Not all rows give a size; the values are once, few, many and, for expanded clones, a class.

TRBV6-2/TRBV6-3,TRBJ2-7,TRBD2,NA,CASRRGGGAGVQYEQYF,TGTGCCAGCCGCCGAGGTGGGGGAGCGGGAGTTCAATACGAGCAGTACTTC
TRBV6-2/TRBV6-3,TRBJ1-5,NA,NA,CASSFGTSVGQPQHF,TGTGCCAGCAGTTTCGGGACATCGGTAGGGCAGCCCCAGCATTTT
TRBV15,TRBJ1-5,NA,once,CATSPRGNQPQHF,TGTGCCACCAGCCCCCGGGGCAATCAGCCCCAGCATTTT
TRBV11-1,TRBJ1-2,TRBD1,few,CASSLADRATDYGYTF,TGTGCCAGCAGCTTAGCGGACAGGGCCACTGACTATGGCTACACCTTC
TRBV2,TRBJ1-5,NA,NA,CASSSEGSGNQPQHF,TGTGCCAGCAGTTCTGAGGGCTCGGGCAATCAGCCCCAGCATTTT
TRBV5-6,TRBJ1-1,NA,NA,CASSPAAGARTEAFF,TGTGCCAGCAGTCCCGCGGCGGGGGCGCGAACTGAAGCTTTCTTT
TRBV24-1,TRBJ2-1,TRBD2,NA,CATSDALAASYNEQFF,TGTGCCACCAGTGACGCACTAGCGGCTTCCTACAATGAGCAGTTCTTC
TRBV24-1,TRBJ2-5,TRBD2,NA,CATSDSGTSGVQETQYF,TGTGCCACCAGTGATTCCGGGACTAGCGGGGTCCAAGAGACCCAGTACTTC
TRBV29-1,TRBJ2-2,TRBD2,NA,CSVAGTSGTGELFF,TGCAGCGTAGCCGGGACTAGCGGCACCGGGGAGCTGTTTTTT
TRBV19,TRBJ1-2,NA,NA,CASRGLAAGGYTF,TGTGCCAGTAGGGGACTAGCTGCGGGAGGCTACACCTTC
TRBV2,TRBJ2-1,TRBD1,NA,CASSRPTGKGEQFF,TGTGCCAGCAGTCGACCGACAGGGAAGGGTGAGCAGTTCTTC
TRBV29-1,TRBJ1-1,NA,once,CSVEADPNTEAFF,TGCAGCGTCGAGGCTGACCCGAACACTGAAGCTTTCTTT